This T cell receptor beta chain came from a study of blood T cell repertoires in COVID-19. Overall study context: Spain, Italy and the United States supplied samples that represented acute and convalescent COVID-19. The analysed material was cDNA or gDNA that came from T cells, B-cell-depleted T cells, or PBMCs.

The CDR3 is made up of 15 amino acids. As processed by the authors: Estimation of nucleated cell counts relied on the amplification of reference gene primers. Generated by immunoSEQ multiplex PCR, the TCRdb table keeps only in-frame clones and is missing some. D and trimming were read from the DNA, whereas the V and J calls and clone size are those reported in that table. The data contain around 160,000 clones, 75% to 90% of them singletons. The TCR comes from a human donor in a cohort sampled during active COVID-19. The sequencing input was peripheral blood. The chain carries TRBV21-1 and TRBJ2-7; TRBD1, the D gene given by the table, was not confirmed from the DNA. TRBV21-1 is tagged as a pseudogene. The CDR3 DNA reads TGTGCCAGCAGCAAAGAAGACAGACCGACCTACGAGCAGTACTTC. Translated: CASSKEDRPTYEQYF.